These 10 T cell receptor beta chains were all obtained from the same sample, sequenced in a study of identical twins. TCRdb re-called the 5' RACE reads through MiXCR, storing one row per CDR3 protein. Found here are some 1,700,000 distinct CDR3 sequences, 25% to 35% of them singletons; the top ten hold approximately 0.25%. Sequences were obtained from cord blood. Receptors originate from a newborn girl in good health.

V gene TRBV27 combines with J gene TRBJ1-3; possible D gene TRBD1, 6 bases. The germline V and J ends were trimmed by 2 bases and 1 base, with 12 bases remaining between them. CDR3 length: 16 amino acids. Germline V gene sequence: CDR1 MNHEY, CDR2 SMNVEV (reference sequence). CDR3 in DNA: TGTGCCAGCAGTTTAAACCCGGGACATTCTGGAAACACCATATATTTT. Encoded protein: CASSLNPGHSGNTIYF.

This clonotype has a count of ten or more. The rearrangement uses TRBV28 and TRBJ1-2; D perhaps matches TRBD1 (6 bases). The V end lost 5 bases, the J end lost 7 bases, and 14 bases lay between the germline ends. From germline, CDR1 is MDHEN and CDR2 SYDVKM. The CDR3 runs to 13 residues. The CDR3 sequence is CASSIPQGGGYTF. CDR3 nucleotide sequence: TGTGCCAGCAGTATACCCCAAGGGGGTGGCTACACCTTC.

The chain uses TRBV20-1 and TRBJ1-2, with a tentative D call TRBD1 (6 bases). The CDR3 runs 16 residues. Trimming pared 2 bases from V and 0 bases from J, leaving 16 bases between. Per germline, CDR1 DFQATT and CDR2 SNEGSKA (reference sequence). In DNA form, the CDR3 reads TGCAGTGCTAGATTGTTTGGGGGCATGGCTAACTATGGCTACACCTTC. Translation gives CSARLFGGMANYGYTF.

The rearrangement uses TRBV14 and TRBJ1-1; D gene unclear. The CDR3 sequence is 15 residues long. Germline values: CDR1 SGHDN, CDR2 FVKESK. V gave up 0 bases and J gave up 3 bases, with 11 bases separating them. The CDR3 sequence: CASSQEVGSYTEAFF. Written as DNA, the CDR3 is TGTGCCAGCAGCCAAGAAGTTGGCAGCTACACTGAAGCTTTCTTT.

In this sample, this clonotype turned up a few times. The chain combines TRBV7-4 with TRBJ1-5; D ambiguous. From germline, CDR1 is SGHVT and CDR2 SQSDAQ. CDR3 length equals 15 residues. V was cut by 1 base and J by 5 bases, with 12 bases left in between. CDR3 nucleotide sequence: TGTGCCAGCAGCTTAGACGGGTATTGGGATCAGCCCCAGCATTTT. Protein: CASSLDGYWDQPQHF.

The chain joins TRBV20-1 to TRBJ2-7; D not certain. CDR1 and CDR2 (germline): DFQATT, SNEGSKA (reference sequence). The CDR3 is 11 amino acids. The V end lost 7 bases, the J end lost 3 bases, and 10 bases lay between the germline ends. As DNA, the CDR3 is TGCAGTGGCACAGCCAGCTACGAGCAGTACTTC. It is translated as CSGTASYEQYF.

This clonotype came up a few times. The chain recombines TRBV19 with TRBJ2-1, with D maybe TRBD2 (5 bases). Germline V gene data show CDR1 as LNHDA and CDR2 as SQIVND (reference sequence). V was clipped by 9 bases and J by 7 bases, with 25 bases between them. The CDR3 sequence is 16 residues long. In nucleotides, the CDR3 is TGTGCCAGCGAAGGCCAGATGGGGTCGCCGGGGAATGAGCAGTTCTTC. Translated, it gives CASEGQMGSPGNEQFF.

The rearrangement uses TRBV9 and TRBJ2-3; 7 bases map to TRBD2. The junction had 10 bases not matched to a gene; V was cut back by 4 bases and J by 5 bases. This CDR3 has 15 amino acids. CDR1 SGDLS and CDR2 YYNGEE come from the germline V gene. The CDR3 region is CASSSIGTIGDTQYF. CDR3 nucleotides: TGTGCCAGCAGCTCTATTGGGACTATCGGAGATACGCAGTATTTT.

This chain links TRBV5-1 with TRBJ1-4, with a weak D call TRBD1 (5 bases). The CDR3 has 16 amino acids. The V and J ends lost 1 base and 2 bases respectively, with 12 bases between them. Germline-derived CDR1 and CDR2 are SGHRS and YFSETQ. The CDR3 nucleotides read TGCGCCAGCAGCTTGACTCCAGGGAGCACTAATGAAAAACTGTTTTTT. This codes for CASSLTPGSTNEKLFF. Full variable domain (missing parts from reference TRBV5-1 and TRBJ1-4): KAGVTQTPRYLIKTRGQQVTLSCSPISGHRSVSWYQQTPGQGLQFLFEYFSETQRNKGNFPGRFSGRQFSNSRSEMNVSTLELGDSALYLCASSLTPGSTNEKLFFGSGTQLSVL.

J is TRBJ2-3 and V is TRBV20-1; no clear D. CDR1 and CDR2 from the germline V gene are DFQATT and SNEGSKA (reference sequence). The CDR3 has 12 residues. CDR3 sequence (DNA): TGCGCTTACCTAGTTAGCACAGATACGCAGTATTTT. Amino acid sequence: CAYLVSTDTQYF.